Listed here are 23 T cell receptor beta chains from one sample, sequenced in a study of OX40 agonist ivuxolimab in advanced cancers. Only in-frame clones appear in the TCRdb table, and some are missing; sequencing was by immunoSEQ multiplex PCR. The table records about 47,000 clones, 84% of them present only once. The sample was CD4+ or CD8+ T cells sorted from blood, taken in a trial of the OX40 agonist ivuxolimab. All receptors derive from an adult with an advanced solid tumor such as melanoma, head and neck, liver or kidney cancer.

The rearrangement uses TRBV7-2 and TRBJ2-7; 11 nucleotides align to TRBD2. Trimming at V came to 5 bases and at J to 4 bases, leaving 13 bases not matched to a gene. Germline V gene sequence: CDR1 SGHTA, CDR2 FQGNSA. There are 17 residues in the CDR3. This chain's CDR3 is CASSPRASGGPLYEQYF. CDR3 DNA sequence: TGTGCCAGCAGCCCCCGGGCTAGCGGGGGGCCTCTTTACGAGCAGTACTTC.

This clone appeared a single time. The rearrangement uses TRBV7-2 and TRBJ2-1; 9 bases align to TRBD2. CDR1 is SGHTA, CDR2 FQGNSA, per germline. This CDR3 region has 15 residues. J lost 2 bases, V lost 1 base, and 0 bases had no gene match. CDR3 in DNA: TGTGCCAGCAGCTTAGGCGGGGGGGCCTACAATGAGCAGTTCTTC. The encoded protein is CASSLGGGAYNEQFF.

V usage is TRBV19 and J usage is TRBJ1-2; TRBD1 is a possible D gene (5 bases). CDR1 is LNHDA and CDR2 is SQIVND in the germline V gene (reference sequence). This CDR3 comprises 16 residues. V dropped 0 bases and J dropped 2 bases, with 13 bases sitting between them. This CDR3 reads CASSIDGAVVNYGYTF. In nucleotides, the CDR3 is TGTGCCAGTAGTATAGATGGGGCAGTCGTCAACTATGGCTACACCTTC.

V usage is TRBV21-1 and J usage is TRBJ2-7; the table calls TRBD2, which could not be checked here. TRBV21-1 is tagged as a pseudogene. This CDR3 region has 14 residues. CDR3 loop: CARGLAGVSYEQYF. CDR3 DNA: TGTGCCAGAGGACTAGCGGGGGTCTCCTACGAGCAGTACTTC.

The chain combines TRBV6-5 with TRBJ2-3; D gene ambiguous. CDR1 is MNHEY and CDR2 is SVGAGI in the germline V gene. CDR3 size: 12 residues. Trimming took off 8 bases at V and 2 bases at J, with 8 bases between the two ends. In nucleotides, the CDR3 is TGTGCCAGCCGTCGATCCACAGATACGCAGTATTTT. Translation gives CASRRSTDTQYF.

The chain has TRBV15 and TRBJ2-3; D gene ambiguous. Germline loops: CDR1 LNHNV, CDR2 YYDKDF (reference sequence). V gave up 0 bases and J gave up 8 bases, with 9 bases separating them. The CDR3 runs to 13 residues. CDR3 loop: CATSRDGKGTQYF. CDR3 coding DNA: TGTGCCACCAGCAGAGATGGGAAAGGTACGCAGTATTTT.

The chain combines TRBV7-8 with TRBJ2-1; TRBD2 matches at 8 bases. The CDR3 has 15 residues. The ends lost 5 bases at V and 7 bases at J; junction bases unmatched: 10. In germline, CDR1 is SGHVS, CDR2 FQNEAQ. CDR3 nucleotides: TGTGCCAGCAGCCCCCCCAGCGGGAGAATGAATGAGCAGTTCTTC. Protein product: CASSPPSGRMNEQFF.

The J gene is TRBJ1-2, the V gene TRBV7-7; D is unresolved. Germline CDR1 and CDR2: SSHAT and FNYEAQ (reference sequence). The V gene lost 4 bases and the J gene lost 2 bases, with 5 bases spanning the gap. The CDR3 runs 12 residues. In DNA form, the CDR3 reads TGTGCCAGCAGCTCTGTCAACTATGGCTACACCTTC. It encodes CASSSVNYGYTF.

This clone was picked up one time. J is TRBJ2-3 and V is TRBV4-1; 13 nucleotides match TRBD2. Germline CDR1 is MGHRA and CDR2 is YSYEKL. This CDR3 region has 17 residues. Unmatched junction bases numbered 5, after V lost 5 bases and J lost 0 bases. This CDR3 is CASSRLAGGSSTDTQYF. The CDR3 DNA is TGCGCCAGCAGCAGACTAGCGGGGGGATCTAGCACAGATACGCAGTATTTT.

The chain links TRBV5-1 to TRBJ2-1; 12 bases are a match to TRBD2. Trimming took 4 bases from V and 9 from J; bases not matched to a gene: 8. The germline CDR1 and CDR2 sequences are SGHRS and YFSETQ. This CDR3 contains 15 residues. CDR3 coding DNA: TGCGCCAGCAGCATACTAGCGGGGGGCACCCCTGAGCAGTTCTTC. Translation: CASSILAGGTPEQFF. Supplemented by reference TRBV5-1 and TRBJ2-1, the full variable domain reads KAGVTQTPRYLIKTRGQQVTLSCSPISGHRSVSWYQQTPGQGLQFLFEYFSETQRNKGNFPGRFSGRQFSNSRSEMNVSTLELGDSALYLCASSILAGGTPEQFFGPGTRLTVL.

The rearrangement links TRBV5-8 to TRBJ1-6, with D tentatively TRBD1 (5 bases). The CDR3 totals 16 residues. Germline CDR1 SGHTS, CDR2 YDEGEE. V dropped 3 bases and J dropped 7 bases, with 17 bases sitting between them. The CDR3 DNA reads TGTGCCAGCAGCTCACTCCAGGGTTTGAAAAATTCACCCCTCCACTTT. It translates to CASSSLQGLKNSPLHF.

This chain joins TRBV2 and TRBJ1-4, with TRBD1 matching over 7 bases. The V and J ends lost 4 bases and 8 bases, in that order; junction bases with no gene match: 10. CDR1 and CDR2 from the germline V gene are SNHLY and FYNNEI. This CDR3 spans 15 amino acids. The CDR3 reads CASSATGTVKEKLFF. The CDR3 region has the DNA TGTGCCAGCAGTGCAACCGGGACAGTCAAGGAAAAACTGTTTTTT.

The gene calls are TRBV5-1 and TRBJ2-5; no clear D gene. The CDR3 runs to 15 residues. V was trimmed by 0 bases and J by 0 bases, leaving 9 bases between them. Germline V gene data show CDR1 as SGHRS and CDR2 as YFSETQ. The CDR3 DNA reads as TGCGCCAGCAGCTTGGCCGGCGTGTACCAAGAGACCCAGTACTTC. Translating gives CASSLAGVYQETQYF.

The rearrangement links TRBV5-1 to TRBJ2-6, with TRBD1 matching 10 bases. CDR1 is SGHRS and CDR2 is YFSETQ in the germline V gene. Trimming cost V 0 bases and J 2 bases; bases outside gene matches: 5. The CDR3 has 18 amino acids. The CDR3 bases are TGCGCCAGCAGCTTGGAGAGACAGGGGGCGCCTGGGGCCAACGTCCTGACTTTC. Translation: CASSLERQGAPGANVLTF.

CDR3: CASSQTQPGQNGYTF. The CDR3 DNA sequence: TGCGCCAGCAGCCAAACCCAACCCGGACAGAATGGCTACACCTTC. V gene TRBV4-3 combines with J gene TRBJ1-2; D perhaps matches TRBD1 (6 bases). This CDR3 spans 15 amino acids. V lost 2 bases and J 6 bases, leaving 16 bases between the germline ends. Germline loops: CDR1 LGHNA, CDR2 YSLEER.

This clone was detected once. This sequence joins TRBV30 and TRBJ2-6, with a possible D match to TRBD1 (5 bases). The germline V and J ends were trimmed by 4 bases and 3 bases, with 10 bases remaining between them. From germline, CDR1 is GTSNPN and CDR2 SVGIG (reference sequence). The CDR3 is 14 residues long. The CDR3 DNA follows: TGTGCCTGGATACGCAGGGATGGGGCCAACGTCCTGACTTTC. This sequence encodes CAWIRRDGANVLTF.

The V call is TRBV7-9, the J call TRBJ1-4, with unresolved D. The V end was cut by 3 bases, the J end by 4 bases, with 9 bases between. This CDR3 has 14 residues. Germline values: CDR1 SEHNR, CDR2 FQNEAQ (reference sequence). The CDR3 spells CASSFFQNNEKLFF. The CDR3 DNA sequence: TGTGCCAGCAGCTTCTTCCAGAATAATGAAAAACTGTTTTTT. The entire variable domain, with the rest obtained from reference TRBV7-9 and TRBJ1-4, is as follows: DTGVSQNPRHKITKRGQNVTFRCDPISEHNRLYWYRQTLGQGPEFLTYFQNEAQLEKSRLLSDRFSAERPKGSFSTLEIQRTEQGDSAMYLCASSFFQNNEKLFFGSGTQLSVL.

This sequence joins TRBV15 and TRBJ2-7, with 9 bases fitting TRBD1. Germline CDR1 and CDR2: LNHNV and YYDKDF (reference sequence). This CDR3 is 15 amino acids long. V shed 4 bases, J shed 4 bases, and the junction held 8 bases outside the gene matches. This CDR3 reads CATSNPGQGIYEQYF. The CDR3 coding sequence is TGTGCCACCAGCAACCCCGGACAGGGGATTTACGAGCAGTACTTC. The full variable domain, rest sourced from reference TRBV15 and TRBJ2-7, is DAMVIQNPRYQVTQFGKPVTLSCSQTLNHNVMYWYQQKSSQAPKLLFHYYDKDFNNEADTPDNFQSRRPNTSFCFLDIRSPGLGDTAMYLCATSNPGQGIYEQYFGPGTRLTVT.

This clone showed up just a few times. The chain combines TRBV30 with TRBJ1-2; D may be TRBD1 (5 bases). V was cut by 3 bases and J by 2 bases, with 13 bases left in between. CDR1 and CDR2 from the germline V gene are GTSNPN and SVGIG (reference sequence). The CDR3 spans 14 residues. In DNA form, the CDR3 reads TGTGCCTGGAGCGCGGGACCCAGCAACTATGGCTACACCTTC. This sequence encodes CAWSAGPSNYGYTF.

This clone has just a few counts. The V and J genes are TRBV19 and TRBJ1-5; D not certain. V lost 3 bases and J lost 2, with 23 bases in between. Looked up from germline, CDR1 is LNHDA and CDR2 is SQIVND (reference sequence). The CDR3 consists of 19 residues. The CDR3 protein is CASSIFLVGRQLGNQPQHF. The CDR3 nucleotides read TGTGCCAGTAGTATCTTTTTGGTGGGAAGGCAGCTGGGCAATCAGCCCCAGCATTTT.

In DNA, the CDR3 is TGTGCCAGCAGTTTATTCAGGGGGGACTTTGAGGTTGAAGCTTTCTTT. This encodes CASSLFRGDFEVEAFF. The gene calls are TRBV27 and TRBJ1-1; 7 positions match TRBD1. The CDR3 has 16 residues. The ends lost 1 base at V and 7 bases at J; junction bases unmatched: 12. The germline V gene encodes CDR1 MNHEY and CDR2 SMNVEV (reference sequence).

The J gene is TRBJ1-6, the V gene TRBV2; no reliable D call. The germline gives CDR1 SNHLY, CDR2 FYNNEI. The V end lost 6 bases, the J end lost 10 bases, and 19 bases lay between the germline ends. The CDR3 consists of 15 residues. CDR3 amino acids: CASRVGETSSSPLHF. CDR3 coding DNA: TGTGCCAGCAGAGTGGGCGAGACATCTTCATCACCCCTCCACTTT.

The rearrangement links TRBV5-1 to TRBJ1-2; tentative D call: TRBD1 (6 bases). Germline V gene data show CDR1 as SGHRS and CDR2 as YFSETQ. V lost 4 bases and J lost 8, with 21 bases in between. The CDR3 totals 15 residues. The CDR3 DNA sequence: TGCGCCAGCAGCCCACAGTCGGGGGGCGGGGGAGGCTACACCTTC. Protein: CASSPQSGGGGGYTF. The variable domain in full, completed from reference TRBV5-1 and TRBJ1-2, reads KAGVTQTPRYLIKTRGQQVTLSCSPISGHRSVSWYQQTPGQGLQFLFEYFSETQRNKGNFPGRFSGRQFSNSRSEMNVSTLELGDSALYLCASSPQSGGGGGYTFGSGTRLTVV.